This T cell receptor beta chain was captured in a study of blood T cell repertoires in COVID-19. Study-wide context: PBMCs, B-cell-depleted T cells, or T cells provided the cDNA or gDNA that made up the material.

V lost 7 bases, J lost 11 bases, and 13 bases stayed unmatched. The CDR3 length is 14 residues. The germline V gene has CDR1 KGHDR and CDR2 SFDVKD. Assay: immunoSEQ multiplex PCR; the TCRdb copy retains only in-frame clones and omits some. The sample carries some 130,000 clones, approximately 90% recorded once. Sequencing was carried out using peripheral blood. The TCR was taken from a man aged 60-69 years with COVID-19, enrolled during active disease. The chain joins TRBV24-1 to TRBJ1-5; 7 bases align to TRBD1. In nucleotides, the CDR3 is TGTGCCACCAGGGCCGGGACAGATAGTACGGCCCAGCATTTT. It specifies CATRAGTDSTAQHF.